This TCR beta chain is from a study of technical replicates of blood from several donors (dated by TCRdb to the late 2010s). Turning to this clone: Its cognate antigen has yet to be identified. The sample holds no much larger clone one base away, and base qualities are not on file.

Library preparation used the immunoSEQ multiplex PCR assay. Drawn from immuneACCESS, this table holds only the in-frame rearrangements with V and J called that TCRdb kept. Clones are partly lost; checked studies trace under half to an unresolved V gene and leave the rest unexplained. Across this sample there are roughly 60,000 clones, with 92% seen only once. The ten largest clones represent around 4% of the sample. V is pruned by 4 bases and J by 5 bases, leaving 8 bases of the junction without a gene match. From the cysteine up to the phenylalanine, the CDR3 has a length of 15 residues. The entry retains the CDR3 DNA only, 45 bases that are in frame from base 1.

The V and J genes are TRBV5-3 and TRBJ1-4; the junction holds 7 bases that match TRBD1. TRBV5-3 is noted as an ORF with a role that remains uncertain. The origin of this receptor is a human donor in good health. Some clones in this sample may be carry-over from other donors' samples. Sequencing was performed on PBMCs. The CDR3 corresponds to CARSKPGGHNEKLFF. The sequenced DNA: TGTGCCAGAAGCAAGCCAGGGGGACACAATGAAAAACTGTTTTTT.